What follows are 28 T cell receptor beta chains derived from one specimen sequenced in a study of T-cell reconstitution after alpha-beta-depleted transplantation in children. TCRbeta library preparation incorporated unique molecular identifiers. TCRdb reanalysed the PCR reads using MiXCR and keeps one entry per CDR3 protein. The data contain a few hundred thousand distinct CDR3 sequences, approximately 20% of them seen just once; the ten biggest clones take up about 10%. The input for sequencing was PBMCs, mostly from graft donor cells, taken 180 days after TCRalphabeta/CD19-depleted stem cell transplant. The receptors shown here come from a male patient under 18 who had a stem cell transplant for acute lymphoblastic leukemia, so the T cells may come from the graft donor.

This clonotype has a handful of counts. The chain carries TRBV28 and TRBJ2-1; 11 nucleotides line up with TRBD2. With V trimmed by 5 bases and J by 14 bases, 5 bases remained unmatched. This CDR3 spans 12 amino acids. Germline V gene data show CDR1 as MDHEN and CDR2 as SYDVKM. The CDR3 DNA reads as TGTGCCAGCAGTACCCGACTAGCGGGAAAGTTCTTC. This gives the protein CASSTRLAGKFF.

On this clonotype: This CDR3 is missing its conserved last phenylalanine or tryptophan, likely due to a read error. The rearrangement links TRBV12-3 or TRBV12-4 to TRBJ2-5; D might be TRBD1 (5 bases). V was pared by 1 base and J by 1 base, with 16 bases between. The length of the CDR3 is 17 residues. The CDR3: CASSLVGYRSFQETQYI. The CDR3 bases are TGTGCCAGCAGTTTAGTGGGCTACAGGTCCTTCCAAGAGACCCAGTACATC.

The chain links TRBV29-1 to TRBJ2-5; D is unresolved. V lost 4 bases to trimming and J lost 5 bases, with 2 bases between them. Germline values: CDR1 SQVTM, CDR2 ANQGSEA. This CDR3 comprises 9 residues. The CDR3 is CSVVETQYF. The DNA of the CDR3 is TGCAGCGTTGTCGAGACCCAGTACTTC.

This chain connects TRBV25-1 to TRBJ2-7; 7 bases are shared with TRBD2. This CDR3 region has 12 residues. V shed 11 bases, J shed 0 bases, and the junction held 4 bases outside the gene matches. Germline values: CDR1 MGHDK, CDR2 SYGVNS. The CDR3 nucleotides are TGTGCCTGTGGCGGGAGCTCCTACGAGCAGTACTTC. Residues: CACGGSSYEQYF.

V gene TRBV5-1 combines with J gene TRBJ2-6; D ambiguous. Trimming cost V 0 bases and J 0 bases, with 10 bases left between them. CDR1 and CDR2 (germline): SGHRS, YFSETQ. CDR3 length: 17 amino acids. Written as DNA, the CDR3 is TGCGCCAGCAGCTTGGGGACGCCGAGCTCTGGGGCCAACGTCCTGACTTTC. This sequence encodes CASSLGTPSSGANVLTF.

Only a few counts were recorded for this clonotype. The chain recombines TRBV12-3 or TRBV12-4 with TRBJ1-2, with D possibly matching TRBD1 (5 bases). V was shortened by 3 bases and J by 8 bases, with 19 bases between the two germline ends. The CDR3 extends over 15 amino acids. The chain's CDR3 is CASSFFTGPSGGYTF. In DNA form, the CDR3 reads TGTGCCAGCAGTTTCTTTACAGGCCCTTCGGGGGGCTACACCTTC.

This chain connects TRBV5-1 to TRBJ1-1, with D tentatively TRBD1 (6 bases). The CDR3 contains 14 residues. Per the germline V gene, CDR1 is SGHRS and CDR2 is YFSETQ. Deletions cut 4 bases from V and 1 base from J, with 11 bases between. The CDR3 spells CASSPDSRNTEAFF. The CDR3 coding sequence is TGCGCCAGCAGCCCGGACAGCCGGAACACTGAAGCTTTCTTT.

This clonotype was picked up a small number of times. This chain joins TRBV7-3 and TRBJ2-1, with D possibly called TRBD1 or TRBD2 (5 bases each). The germline V gene has CDR1 SGHTA and CDR2 FQGTGA. The CDR3 is made up of 14 amino acids. V lost 10 bases and J 10 bases, leaving 23 bases between the germline ends. The DNA for the CDR3 is TGTGCCACCCTGAGGGGACGGGTCAAGGGGGAGCAGTTCTTC. Translated, it gives CATLRGRVKGEQFF.

This clonotype has a single count. This chain connects TRBV7-3 to TRBJ2-1; 9 positions agree with TRBD2. Germline CDR1 is SGHTA and CDR2 is FQGTGA. The CDR3 totals 15 residues. J was trimmed by 3 bases and V by 6 bases; bases with no gene match: 6. CDR3: CASSHSGRSYNEQFF. The CDR3 DNA reads as TGTGCCAGCAGTCACAGCGGGAGGAGCTACAATGAGCAGTTCTTC.

In its sample, this clonotype was seen a few times. V usage is TRBV25-1 and J usage is TRBJ1-1; no clear D. V shed 2 bases and J shed 1 base, with 11 bases lying between them. The CDR3 sequence is 15 residues long. In germline, CDR1 is MGHDK, CDR2 SYGVNS. CDR3 in amino acids: CASSESIRPNTEAFF. DNA for the CDR3: TGTGCCAGCAGTGAAAGTATACGGCCGAACACTGAAGCTTTCTTT.

This chain joins TRBV5-1 and TRBJ2-3, with 13 bases fitting TRBD2. The CDR3 runs 16 residues. Germline V lookup: CDR1 SGHRS, CDR2 YFSETQ. Losses at the gene ends were 0 bases for V and 8 bases for J; bases not matched to a gene: 6. In nucleotides, the CDR3 is TGCGCCAGCAGCTTGGGTGGACTAGCGGGAGAGTTTACGCAGTATTTT. Translation: CASSLGGLAGEFTQYF.

As to this clonotype: This may be a read error: a much more frequent sequence differs by one nucleotide. The rearrangement joins TRBV29-1 to TRBJ2-1; D is unclear. There are 10 residues in the CDR3. V lost 5 bases to trimming and J lost 9 bases, with 8 bases between them. Germline V gives CDR1 SQVTM, CDR2 ANQGSEA. The CDR3 sequence: CSVRWTEQFF. The CDR3 nucleotides read TGCAGCGTTCGGTGGACTGAGCAGTTCTTC.

The chain is built from TRBV29-1 and TRBJ1-1, with D unresolved. The germline gives CDR1 SQVTM, CDR2 ANQGSEA. With 4 bases removed from V and 1 base from J, the gap between germline ends came to 7 bases. This CDR3 has 12 amino acids. Here the CDR3 reads CSVAAANTEAFF. The DNA of the CDR3 is TGCAGCGTTGCCGCGGCGAACACTGAAGCTTTCTTT.

A few counts support this clonotype. V gene TRBV12-3 or TRBV12-4 combines with J gene TRBJ2-1; a weak D match, TRBD1 (5 bases). Trimming removed 5 bases at V and 5 bases at J, with 16 bases between. CDR3 length: 15 amino acids. The CDR3 loop reads CASSHRVQVDNEQFF. DNA for the CDR3: TGTGCCAGCAGTCATAGAGTACAGGTAGACAATGAGCAGTTCTTC.

The chain employs TRBV5-4 and TRBJ2-3; no reliable D call. V was cut by 2 bases and J by 5 bases, with 3 bases left in between. Germline lookup yields CDR1 SGHNT and CDR2 YYREEE (reference sequence). The CDR3 sequence is 11 residues long. DNA of the CDR3: TGTGCCAGCAGCTTTCAAGATACGCAGTATTTT. Translated, it gives CASSFQDTQYF. Combining the CDR3 with reference TRBV5-4 and TRBJ2-3 gives the whole variable domain ETGVTQSPTHLIKTRGQQVTLRCSSQSGHNTVSWYQQALGQGPQFIFQYYREEENGRGNFPPRFSGLQFPNYSSELNVNALELDDSALYLCASSFQDTQYFGPGTRLTVL.

The chain joins TRBV12-3 or TRBV12-4 to TRBJ1-2, with 8 bases matching TRBD1. V was pared by 3 bases and J by 4 bases, with 13 bases of the junction left unmatched. CDR3 length: 17 residues. CDR3: CASSFFRTGRSPYGYTF. In DNA form, the CDR3 reads TGTGCCAGCAGTTTCTTTCGGACAGGGAGATCCCCCTATGGCTACACCTTC.

This clonotype was counted only a few times. The gene calls are TRBV7-2 and TRBJ2-7, with D hard to call. The CDR3 spans 14 residues. In germline, CDR1 is SGHTA, CDR2 FQGNSA. V lost 1 base and J lost 2, with 9 bases in between. The CDR3 DNA follows: TGTGCCAGCAGCTTAGGGTACGGAGCCTACGAGCAGTACTTC. The encoded protein is CASSLGYGAYEQYF. Full variable domain (rest looked up from reference TRBV7-2 and TRBJ2-7): GAGVSQSPSNKVTEKGKDVELRCDPISGHTALYWYRQSLGQGLEFLIYFQGNSAPDKSGLPSDRFSAERTGGSVSTLTIQRTQQEDSAVYLCASSLGYGAYEQYFGPGTRLTVT.

There are many counts of this clonotype. The rearrangement links TRBV12-3 or TRBV12-4 to TRBJ2-2; D remains ambiguous. Trimming shortened V by 2 bases and J by 4 bases, and 8 bases separated the two germline ends. The CDR3 extends over 14 amino acids. The CDR3 is CASSLWERTGELFF. DNA of the CDR3: TGTGCCAGCAGTTTATGGGAACGCACCGGGGAGCTGTTTTTT.

This clonotype came up a few times. The chain has TRBV6-5 and TRBJ2-7; TRBD2 matches 13 bases. The CDR3 runs to 23 residues. Per the germline V gene, CDR1 is MNHEY and CDR2 is SVGAGI. Trimming cost V 7 bases and J 6 bases; bases outside gene matches: 33. The CDR3 sequence: CASINHPLNRDGRTSGGCCEQYF. The CDR3 DNA is TGTGCCAGCATCAACCACCCCCTAAACAGGGACGGTAGGACTAGCGGGGGTTGTTGCGAGCAGTACTTC.

V and J are TRBV20-1 and TRBJ2-7, with 8 bases fitting TRBD2. This CDR3 has 14 amino acids. The V gene end was trimmed by 2 bases and the J gene end by 5 bases; junction bases not matched to a gene: 8. Looked up from germline, CDR1 is DFQATT and CDR2 is SNEGSKA (reference sequence). CDR3 residues: CSARPGLGDHEQYF. CDR3 bases: TGCAGTGCTAGACCGGGACTAGGTGACCACGAGCAGTACTTC.

This clonotype has a handful of counts. The chain couples TRBV12-3 or TRBV12-4 to TRBJ1-1; D gene uncertain. V was trimmed by 2 bases and J by 5 bases, leaving 12 bases between them. The CDR3 is 14 amino acids. The CDR3 loop reads CASSLTGSWTEAFF. CDR3 nucleotide sequence: TGTGCCAGCAGTTTAACCGGCTCGTGGACTGAAGCTTTCTTT.

This chain connects TRBV4-1 to TRBJ1-5; unclear D gene. V lost 7 bases, J lost 7 bases, and 17 bases lay in between. CDR3 size: 14 residues. CDR1 and CDR2 from the germline V gene are MGHRA and YSYEKL. CDR3 DNA sequence: TGCGCCAGCACCCCAAGGCGGATGGAGCAGCCCCAGCATTTT. Translated: CASTPRRMEQPQHF.

This clonotype was detected only a few times. CDR3 bases: TGTGCCAGCAGTTACCTACAGGGGGGAGAGACCCAGTACTTC. This encodes CASSYLQGGETQYF. The V gene is TRBV6-5, the J gene TRBJ2-5; TRBD1 agrees at 8 bases. Per germline, CDR1 MNHEY and CDR2 SVGAGI. The junction had 3 bases not matched to a gene; V was cut back by 2 bases and J by 4 bases. The CDR3 spans 14 residues.

This clonotype was seen a handful of times. This chain links TRBV5-6 with TRBJ2-5; 8 nucleotides line up with TRBD2. The CDR3 sequence is 14 residues long. Per the germline V gene, CDR1 is SGHDT and CDR2 is YYEEEE. Trimming at V came to 4 bases and at J to 5 bases, leaving 7 bases not matched to a gene. CDR3: CASSLRLASETQYF. CDR3 in DNA: TGTGCCAGCAGCCTCAGACTAGCGTCGGAGACCCAGTACTTC. Full variable domain (missing parts from reference TRBV5-6 and TRBJ2-5): DAGVTQSPTHLIKTRGQQVTLRCSPKSGHDTVSWYQQALGQGPQFIFQYYEEEERQRGNFPDRFSGHQFPNYSSELNVNALLLGDSALYLCASSLRLASETQYFGPGTRLLVL.

V gene TRBV9 combines with J gene TRBJ2-1; D ambiguous. CDR1 SGDLS and CDR2 YYNGEE come from the germline V gene. This CDR3 spans 16 amino acids. Trimming pared 4 bases from V and 2 bases from J, leaving 16 bases between. The CDR3 DNA sequence: TGTGCCAGCAGCCCCCGGGTCAGCAGACCCTACAATGAGCAGTTCTTC. Its protein is CASSPRVSRPYNEQFF.

This clonotype was observed a few times. The chain couples TRBV20-1 to TRBJ2-7; 14 bases are a match to TRBD2. Trimming at V came to 4 bases and at J to 2 bases, leaving 7 bases not matched to a gene. CDR3 length equals 16 residues. Germline CDR1 is DFQATT and CDR2 is SNEGSKA (reference sequence). CDR3 nucleotide sequence: TGCAGTGCTACCGGACTAGCGGGAGGACCCACCTACGAGCAGTACTTC. This sequence encodes CSATGLAGGPTYEQYF.

V gene TRBV7-2 combines with J gene TRBJ2-1, with TRBD2 matching 7 bases. The CDR3 is 15 residues long. The V gene end was trimmed by 5 bases and the J gene end by 4 bases; junction bases not matched to a gene: 8. The germline CDR1 and CDR2 sequences are SGHTA and FQGNSA. The CDR3 coding sequence is TGTGCCAGCAGCATTGGGCCTAGCGGATACAATGAGCAGTTCTTC. Translation gives CASSIGPSGYNEQFF.

This clonotype was seen ten or more times. This chain uses TRBV6-5 with TRBJ2-7, with TRBD2 as a possible D gene (6 bases). CDR1 is MNHEY, CDR2 SVGAGI, per germline. The CDR3 sequence is 15 residues long. V was cut by 0 bases and J by 3 bases, with 12 bases left in between. CDR3: CASSYSASEYYEQYF. CDR3 in DNA: TGTGCCAGCAGTTACTCGGCTAGCGAATACTACGAGCAGTACTTC.